These 21 T cell receptor beta chains originate from one sample sequenced in a study of cytomegalovirus exposure and HLA in healthy donors. Libraries were prepared by immunoSEQ multiplex PCR; TCRdb keeps only in-frame clonotypes and omits some of them. The profile shows roughly 130,000 clones, roughly nine tenths of them singletons. Sequencing used PBMCs. These receptors all stem from a woman younger than 30 in good health and CMV-seropositive.

V is TRBV4-1 and J is TRBJ2-7, with TRBD2 matching over 11 bases. Per the germline V gene, CDR1 is MGHRA and CDR2 is YSYEKL. V shed 3 bases and J 7 bases; nucleotides not matched to a gene: 14. The length of the CDR3 is 17 residues. CDR3 DNA sequence: TGCGCCAGCAGCCAGGGGATCCTAGCGGGGGGCTTAAAAGAGCAGTACTTC. It encodes CASSQGILAGGLKEQYF.

The gene calls are TRBV6-1 and TRBJ1-1, with D perhaps TRBD1 (6 bases). The V gene's germline CDR1 is MNHNS and CDR2 SASEGT. Trimming left V 5 bases short and J 8 bases short, with 18 bases between. The CDR3 contains 14 residues. The CDR3 DNA sequence: TGTGCCAGCAGTCAGGGGCTCACTGCGTTCGAAGCTTTCTTT. Translated: CASSQGLTAFEAFF.

This chain uses TRBV4-1 with TRBJ1-2; 7 bases line up with TRBD1. Germline V gene sequence: CDR1 MGHRA, CDR2 YSYEKL. This CDR3 spans 17 amino acids. Trimming removed 3 bases from V and 7 bases from J; junction bases left unmatched: 17. This chain's CDR3 is CASSHIRLAGGVLGYTF. Written as DNA, the CDR3 is TGCGCCAGCAGCCATATTCGCTTGGCAGGGGGAGTACTTGGCTACACCTTC.

This chain joins TRBV27 and TRBJ2-1; 7 nucleotides match TRBD1. Germline CDR1 and CDR2: MNHEY and SMNVEV (reference sequence). The CDR3 is 15 residues long. J was trimmed by 2 bases and V by 3 bases; bases with no gene match: 4. In DNA form, the CDR3 reads TGTGCCAGCAGTTTCTTGGGGACAGCCTACAATGAGCAGTTCTTC. Its protein is CASSFLGTAYNEQFF.

The J gene is TRBJ1-1, the V gene TRBV10-3; D might be TRBD1 (5 bases). Germline CDR1 and CDR2: ENHRY and SYGVKD. The CDR3 consists of 17 residues. Trimming left V 0 bases short and J 0 bases short, with 14 bases between. Here the CDR3 DNA reads TGTGCCATCAGTGAGTCGATTGACAGTTCTATGAACACTGAAGCTTTCTTT. This codes for CAISESIDSSMNTEAFF.

The rearrangement joins TRBV4-2 to TRBJ2-2, with D perhaps matching TRBD2 (5 bases). From germline, CDR1 is LGHNA and CDR2 YNFKEQ. V was clipped by 3 bases and J by 7 bases, with 21 bases between them. CDR3 length equals 17 residues. CDR3 sequence: CASSHGIGISVLGELFF. CDR3 nucleotide sequence: TGTGCCAGCAGCCACGGGATAGGGATTAGCGTGCTCGGGGAGCTGTTTTTT.

This chain links TRBV7-9 with TRBJ2-5; 8 bases line up with TRBD1. V dropped 1 base and J dropped 5; count of bases not matched to a gene: 6. CDR3 length: 15 residues. The V gene's germline CDR1 is SEHNR and CDR2 FQNEAQ (reference sequence). The CDR3 spells CASSLGQGAGETQYF. The CDR3 coding sequence is TGTGCCAGCAGCTTAGGTCAGGGGGCTGGGGAGACCCAGTACTTC.

The chain combines TRBV9 with TRBJ2-5, with 7 bases that match TRBD1. Unmatched junction bases numbered 5, after V lost 4 bases and J lost 2 bases. Germline lookup yields CDR1 SGDLS and CDR2 YYNGEE. The CDR3 loop spans 14 amino acids. CDR3 sequence (DNA): TGTGCCAGCAGCTCGGGACAGAAACAAGAGACCCAGTACTTC. The encoded protein is CASSSGQKQETQYF.

This chain uses TRBV6-1 with TRBJ1-2, with D tentatively TRBD1 (5 bases). From germline, CDR1 is MNHNS and CDR2 SASEGT. The CDR3 runs 15 residues. The V end lost 3 bases, the J end lost 6 bases, and 17 bases lay between the germline ends. The CDR3 is CASSERRGDGDGYTF. The CDR3 nucleotides are TGTGCCAGCAGTGAGAGGCGGGGCGACGGTGATGGCTACACCTTC.

The chain has TRBV4-1 and TRBJ1-1; D not certain. This CDR3 has 17 amino acids. CDR1 is MGHRA, CDR2 YSYEKL, per germline. V was shortened by 1 base and J by 0 bases, with 15 bases between the two germline ends. The CDR3 region is CASSQARGGNMNTEAFF. CDR3 DNA sequence: TGCGCCAGCAGCCAAGCCCGGGGAGGGAACATGAACACTGAAGCTTTCTTT.

The chain carries TRBV7-9 and TRBJ2-7, with TRBD2 as a possible D gene (6 bases). This CDR3 has 16 residues. The V end lost 5 bases, the J end lost 1 base, and 18 bases lay between the germline ends. The V gene's germline CDR1 is SEHNR and CDR2 FQNEAQ (reference sequence). In nucleotides, the CDR3 is TGTGCCAGCAGCACCAACAGGTTCGGGGGTTCCTACGAGCAGTACTTC. As protein: CASSTNRFGGSYEQYF.

The chain employs TRBV29-1 and TRBJ2-7; D remains ambiguous. Germline V lookup: CDR1 SQVTM, CDR2 ANQGSEA. The CDR3 totals 14 residues. V shed 4 bases and J shed 0 bases, with 13 bases lying between them. In DNA, the CDR3 is TGCAGCGTTGTCGTGATGGCAGACTCCTACGAGCAGTACTTC. Protein sequence: CSVVVMADSYEQYF.

This chain joins TRBV6-1 and TRBJ2-5; D is possibly TRBD2 (6 bases). Per germline, CDR1 MNHNS and CDR2 SASEGT. Trimming cost V 3 bases and J 4 bases, with 6 bases left between them. The CDR3 covers 12 residues. CDR3 sequence reads: CASSEGGETQYF. CDR3 bases: TGTGCCAGCAGTGAGGGGGGAGAGACCCAGTACTTC.

The chain couples TRBV28 to TRBJ2-3, with D possibly matching TRBD1 (7 bases). This CDR3 contains 15 residues. Germline CDR1 is MDHEN and CDR2 is SYDVKM. V lost 5 bases, J lost 6 bases, and 18 bases lay in between. CDR3 protein: CASSQAGGLKDTQYF. The CDR3, as DNA: TGTGCCAGCAGTCAGGCAGGGGGGCTAAAGGATACGCAGTATTTT.

This clone was counted a few times. The J gene is TRBJ1-2, the V gene TRBV11-2; D call uncertain. Trimming stripped 6 bases from V and 5 bases from J, with 13 bases between. The CDR3 extends over 13 amino acids. Per the germline V gene, CDR1 is SGHAT and CDR2 is FQNNGV. For the CDR3, the DNA is TGTGCCAGCAGGTCCGTGAGGGCTTATGGCTACACCTTC. It encodes CASRSVRAYGYTF.

The rearrangement uses TRBV5-1 and TRBJ2-7; 7 bases align to TRBD1. This CDR3 spans 14 amino acids. CDR1 and CDR2 from the germline V gene are SGHRS and YFSETQ. The V gene end was trimmed by 4 bases and the J gene end by 3 bases; junction bases not matched to a gene: 7. The CDR3 coding sequence is TGCGCCAGCAGCCTAGGGGGCGCTGTCTACGAGCAGTACTTC. It codes for CASSLGGAVYEQYF.

The CDR3 is CASSSKGLGYTF. The CDR3 DNA sequence: TGTGCCAGCAGTTCGAAGGGGTTGGGCTACACCTTC. This chain connects TRBV6-5 to TRBJ1-2; possible D gene TRBD1, 5 bases. CDR1 and CDR2 from the germline V gene are MNHEY and SVGAGI. V was shortened by 4 bases and J by 8 bases, with 11 bases between the two germline ends. The CDR3 covers 12 residues.

V usage is TRBV27 and J usage is TRBJ1-6; 8 positions match TRBD1. The CDR3 length is 18 residues. Losses at the gene ends were 8 bases for V and 8 bases for J; bases not matched to a gene: 20. Germline lookup yields CDR1 MNHEY and CDR2 SMNVEV (reference sequence). The CDR3: CASSWTGLSLAQDSPLHF. The CDR3 bases are TGTGCCAGCTCCTGGACAGGGCTTTCCCTCGCCCAGGATTCACCCCTCCACTTT.

The CDR3 bases are TGCGCCAGCAGCACCGGCGGGGGATTTGAAGCTTTCTTT. Amino acids: CASSTGGGFEAFF. V and J are TRBV5-1 and TRBJ1-1; weak D call: TRBD1 (5 bases). Per the germline V gene, CDR1 is SGHRS and CDR2 is YFSETQ. This CDR3 contains 13 residues. Trimming removed 4 bases from V and 7 bases from J, with 14 bases in between.

The V gene is TRBV7-9, the J gene TRBJ2-7, with D maybe TRBD2 (6 bases). From germline, CDR1 is SEHNR and CDR2 FQNEAQ (reference sequence). The CDR3 loop spans 13 amino acids. The ends were cut back, 1 base at V and 2 bases at J, with 6 bases in the middle. The CDR3 DNA sequence: TGTGCCAGCAGCTTAGGGACTACCTACGAGCAGTACTTC. Its translation is CASSLGTTYEQYF.

This chain uses TRBV9 with TRBJ2-7; TRBD2 is a possible D gene (5 bases). The CDR3 contains 14 residues. Germline assignment: CDR1 SGDLS and CDR2 YYNGEE. V lost 0 bases and J lost 6, with 13 bases in between. The CDR3 DNA reads TGTGCCAGCAGCGTAGGGGAGCGAACGGGCGAGCAGTACTTC. It is translated as CASSVGERTGEQYF.